Reported below is one TCR beta chain. Its antigen is currently unknown. This entry is derived from a study of cytomegalovirus exposure and HLA in healthy donors. Study observations and caveats: Prediction of most subjects' HLA-A and HLA-B alleles by TCR beta sequences was reportedly accurate. A previous analysis found most TCR beta V segments productive roughly 87% or roughly 30% of the time.

The PCR ran on 60 Vbeta and 13 Jbeta primers. Authors' processing steps: A follow-up analysis tallied approximately 85 million unique TCR beta chains, 8.5 million to 14 million shared. Sequencing used immunoSEQ multiplex PCR; TCRdb keeps in-frame clones, though not all of them. That table is the source of V, J and clone size, and D and trimming were worked out from the DNA. This sample has about 78,000 clones, with roughly 80% found just once. The sequence came from a woman in her forties or fifties in good health and CMV-seropositive. Sequencing was performed on PBMCs.

DNA of the CDR3: TGTGCCAGCAGTGAACGACAGTTCGAGCAGTACTTC. It yields the protein CASSERQFEQYF. The chain combines TRBV6-1 with TRBJ2-7; D possibly corresponds to TRBD1 (5 bases). Germline CDR1 is MNHNS and CDR2 is SASEGT. Trimming took 2 bases from V and 6 from J, leaving 8 bases between them. This CDR3 contains 12 residues.